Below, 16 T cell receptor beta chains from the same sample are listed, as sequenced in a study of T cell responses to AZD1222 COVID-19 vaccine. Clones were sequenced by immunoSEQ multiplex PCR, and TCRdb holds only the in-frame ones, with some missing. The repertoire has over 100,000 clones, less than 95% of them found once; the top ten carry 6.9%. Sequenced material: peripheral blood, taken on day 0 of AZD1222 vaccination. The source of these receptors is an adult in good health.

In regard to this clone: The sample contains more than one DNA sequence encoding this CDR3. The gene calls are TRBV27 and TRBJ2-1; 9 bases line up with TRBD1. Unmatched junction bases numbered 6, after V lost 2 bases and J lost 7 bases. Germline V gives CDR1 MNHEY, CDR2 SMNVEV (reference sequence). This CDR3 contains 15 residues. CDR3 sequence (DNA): TGTGCCAGCAGTTTACCGGGACAGGGTGCAAATGAGCAGTTCTTC. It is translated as CASSLPGQGANEQFF.

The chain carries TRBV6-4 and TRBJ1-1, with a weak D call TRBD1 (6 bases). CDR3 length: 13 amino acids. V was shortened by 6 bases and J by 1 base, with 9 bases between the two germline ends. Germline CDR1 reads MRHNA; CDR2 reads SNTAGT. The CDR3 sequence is CASRRTENTEAFF. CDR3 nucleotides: TGTGCCAGCAGACGGACAGAGAACACTGAAGCTTTCTTT.

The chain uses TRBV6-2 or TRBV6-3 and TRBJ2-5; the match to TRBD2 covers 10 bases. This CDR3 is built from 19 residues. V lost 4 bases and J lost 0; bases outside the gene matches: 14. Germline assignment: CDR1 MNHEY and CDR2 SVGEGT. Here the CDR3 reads CASSFLPTLAGGHQETQYF. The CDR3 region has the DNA TGTGCCAGCAGTTTCCTGCCGACATTAGCGGGGGGACACCAAGAGACCCAGTACTTC.

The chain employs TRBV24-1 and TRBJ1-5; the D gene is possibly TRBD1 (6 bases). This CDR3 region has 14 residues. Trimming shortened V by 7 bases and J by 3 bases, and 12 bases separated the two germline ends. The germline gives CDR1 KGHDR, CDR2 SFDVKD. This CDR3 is CATRGRGDNQPQHF. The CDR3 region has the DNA TGTGCCACCAGAGGCAGGGGAGACAATCAGCCCCAGCATTTT.

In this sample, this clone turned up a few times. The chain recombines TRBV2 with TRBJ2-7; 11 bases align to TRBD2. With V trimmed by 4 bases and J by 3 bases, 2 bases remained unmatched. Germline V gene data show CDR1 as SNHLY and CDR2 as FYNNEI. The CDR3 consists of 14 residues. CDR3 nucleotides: TGTGCCAGCAGTGTCCTAGCGGGGGGCTACGAGCAGTACTTC. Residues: CASSVLAGGYEQYF.

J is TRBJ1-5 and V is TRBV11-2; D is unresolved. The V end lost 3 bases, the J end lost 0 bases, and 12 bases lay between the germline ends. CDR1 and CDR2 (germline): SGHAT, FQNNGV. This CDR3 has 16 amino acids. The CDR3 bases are TGTGCCAGCAGCTTGAGAGGCAGCGGTAGCAATCAGCCCCAGCATTTT. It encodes CASSLRGSGSNQPQHF.

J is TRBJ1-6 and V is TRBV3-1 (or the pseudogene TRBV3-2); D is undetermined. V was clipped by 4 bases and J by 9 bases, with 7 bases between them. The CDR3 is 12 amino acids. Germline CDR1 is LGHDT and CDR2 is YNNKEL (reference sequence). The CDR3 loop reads CASSRALSPLHF. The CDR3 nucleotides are TGTGCCAGCAGCCGGGCGCTTTCACCCCTCCACTTT.

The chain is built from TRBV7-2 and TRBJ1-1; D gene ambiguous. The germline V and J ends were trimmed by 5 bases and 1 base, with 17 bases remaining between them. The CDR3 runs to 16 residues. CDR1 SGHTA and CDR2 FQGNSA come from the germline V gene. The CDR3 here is CASSPPAGKWNTEAFF. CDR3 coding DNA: TGTGCCAGCAGCCCCCCCGCGGGGAAGTGGAACACTGAAGCTTTCTTT.

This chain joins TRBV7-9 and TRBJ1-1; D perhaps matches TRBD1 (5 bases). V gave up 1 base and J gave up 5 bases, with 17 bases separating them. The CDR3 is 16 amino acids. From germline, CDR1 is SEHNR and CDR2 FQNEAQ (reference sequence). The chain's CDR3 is CASSLEGGGGSTEAFF. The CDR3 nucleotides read TGTGCCAGCAGCTTAGAGGGAGGCGGGGGGTCAACTGAAGCTTTCTTT.

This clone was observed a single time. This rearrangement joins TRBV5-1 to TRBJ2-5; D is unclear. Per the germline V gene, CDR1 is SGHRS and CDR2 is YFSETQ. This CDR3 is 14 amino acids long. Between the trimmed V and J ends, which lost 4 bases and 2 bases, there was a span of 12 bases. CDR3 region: CASSGRTLQETQYF. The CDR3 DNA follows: TGCGCCAGCAGCGGGCGGACGTTACAAGAGACCCAGTACTTC.

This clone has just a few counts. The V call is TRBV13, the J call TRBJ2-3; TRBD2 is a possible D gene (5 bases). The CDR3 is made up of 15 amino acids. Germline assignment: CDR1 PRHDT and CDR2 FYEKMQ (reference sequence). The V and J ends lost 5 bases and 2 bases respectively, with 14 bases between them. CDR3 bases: TGTGCCAGCAGCCAATCAGCCGGGATCACAGATACGCAGTATTTT. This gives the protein CASSQSAGITDTQYF. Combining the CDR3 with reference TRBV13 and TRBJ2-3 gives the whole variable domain AAGVIQSPRHLIKEKRETATLKCYPIPRHDTVYWYQQGPGQDPQFLISFYEKMQSDKGSIPDRFSAQQFSDYHSELNMSSLELGDSALYFCASSQSAGITDTQYFGPGTRLTVL.

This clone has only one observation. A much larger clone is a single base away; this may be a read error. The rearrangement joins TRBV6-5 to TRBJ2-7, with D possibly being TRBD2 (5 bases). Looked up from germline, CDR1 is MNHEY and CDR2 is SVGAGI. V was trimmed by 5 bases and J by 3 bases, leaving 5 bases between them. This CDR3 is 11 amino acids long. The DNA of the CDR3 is TGTGCCAGCAGTCGGGACTACGAGCAGTACTTC. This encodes CASSRDYEQYF.

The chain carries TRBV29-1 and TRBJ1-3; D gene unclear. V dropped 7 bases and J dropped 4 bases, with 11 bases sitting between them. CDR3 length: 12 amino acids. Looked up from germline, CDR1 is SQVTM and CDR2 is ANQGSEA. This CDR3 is CSGTEAGNTIYF. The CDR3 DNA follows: TGCAGCGGCACAGAGGCCGGAAACACCATATATTTT.

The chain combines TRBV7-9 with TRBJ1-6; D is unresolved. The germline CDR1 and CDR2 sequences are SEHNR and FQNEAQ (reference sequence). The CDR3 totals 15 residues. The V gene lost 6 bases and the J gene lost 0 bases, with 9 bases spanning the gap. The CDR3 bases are TGTGCCAGCAGATCTACTAGCTCCTATAATTCACCCCTCCACTTT. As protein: CASRSTSSYNSPLHF.

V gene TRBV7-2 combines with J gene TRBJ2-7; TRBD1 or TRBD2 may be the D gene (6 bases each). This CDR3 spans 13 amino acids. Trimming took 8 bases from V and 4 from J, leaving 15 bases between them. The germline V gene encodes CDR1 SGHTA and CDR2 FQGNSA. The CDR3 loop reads CASREQGQYEQYF. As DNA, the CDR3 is TGTGCCAGCCGGGAGCAGGGGCAGTACGAGCAGTACTTC.

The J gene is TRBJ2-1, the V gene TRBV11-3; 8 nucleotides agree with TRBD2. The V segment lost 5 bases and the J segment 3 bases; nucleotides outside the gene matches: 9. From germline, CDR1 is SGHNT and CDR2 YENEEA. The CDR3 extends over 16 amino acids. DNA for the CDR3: TGTGCCAGCAGCCCACTCCGGGGGGGATTCTACAATGAGCAGTTCTTC. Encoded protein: CASSPLRGGFYNEQFF. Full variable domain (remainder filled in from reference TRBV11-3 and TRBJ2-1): EAGVVQSPRYKIIEKKQPVAFWCNPISGHNTLYWYLQNLGQGPELLIRYENEEAVDDSQLPKDRFSAERLKGVDSTLKIQPAELGDSAVYLCASSPLRGGFYNEQFFGPGTRLTVL.